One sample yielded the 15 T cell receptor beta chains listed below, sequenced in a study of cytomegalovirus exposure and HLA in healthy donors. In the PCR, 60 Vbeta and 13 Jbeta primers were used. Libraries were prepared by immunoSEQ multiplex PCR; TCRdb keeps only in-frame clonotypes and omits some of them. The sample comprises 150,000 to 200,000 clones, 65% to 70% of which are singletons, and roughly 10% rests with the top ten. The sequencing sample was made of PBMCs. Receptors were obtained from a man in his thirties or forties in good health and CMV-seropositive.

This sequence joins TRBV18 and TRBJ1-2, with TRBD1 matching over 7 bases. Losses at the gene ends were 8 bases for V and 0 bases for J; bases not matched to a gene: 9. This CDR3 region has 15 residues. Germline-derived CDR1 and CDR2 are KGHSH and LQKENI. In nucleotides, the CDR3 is TGTGCCAGCGCCCCCCAGGGGGGCTCTAACTATGGCTACACCTTC. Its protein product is CASAPQGGSNYGYTF.

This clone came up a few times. This chain's CDR3 is CASSSGQGNSATQYF. Here the CDR3 DNA reads TGCGCCAGCAGCTCAGGACAGGGTAACTCAGCGACCCAGTACTTC. The chain carries TRBV5-1 and TRBJ2-5; TRBD1 agrees at 8 bases. Germline-derived CDR1 and CDR2 are SGHRS and YFSETQ. The trim removed 3 bases at V and 7 bases at J, leaving 11 bases unmatched. The CDR3 spans 15 residues.

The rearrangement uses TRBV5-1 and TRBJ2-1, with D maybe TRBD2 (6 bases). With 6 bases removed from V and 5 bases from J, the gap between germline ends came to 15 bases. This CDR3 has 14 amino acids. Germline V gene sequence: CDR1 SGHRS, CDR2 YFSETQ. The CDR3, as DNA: TGCGCCAGCAACCCAACAGGACTAAACAATGAGCAGTTCTTC. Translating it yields CASNPTGLNNEQFF.

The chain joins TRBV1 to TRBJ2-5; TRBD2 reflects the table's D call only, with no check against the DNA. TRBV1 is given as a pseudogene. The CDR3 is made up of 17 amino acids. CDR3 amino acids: CTSSQDASGGYQETQYF. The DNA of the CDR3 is TGCACCAGCAGCCAAGATGCCAGCGGGGGGTACCAAGAGACCCAGTACTTC.

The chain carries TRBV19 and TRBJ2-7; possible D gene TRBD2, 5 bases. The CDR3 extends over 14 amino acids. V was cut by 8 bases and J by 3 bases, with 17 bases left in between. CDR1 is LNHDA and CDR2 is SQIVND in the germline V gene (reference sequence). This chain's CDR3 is CASADGAGIYEQYF. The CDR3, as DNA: TGTGCCAGTGCCGACGGTGCCGGGATCTACGAGCAGTACTTC.

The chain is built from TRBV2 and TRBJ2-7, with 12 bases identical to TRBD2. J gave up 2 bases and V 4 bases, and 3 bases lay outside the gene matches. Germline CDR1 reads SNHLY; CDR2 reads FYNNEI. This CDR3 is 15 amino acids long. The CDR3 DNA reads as TGTGCCAGCAGTGGGACTAGCGGGGCGACCTACGAGCAGTACTTC. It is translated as CASSGTSGATYEQYF.

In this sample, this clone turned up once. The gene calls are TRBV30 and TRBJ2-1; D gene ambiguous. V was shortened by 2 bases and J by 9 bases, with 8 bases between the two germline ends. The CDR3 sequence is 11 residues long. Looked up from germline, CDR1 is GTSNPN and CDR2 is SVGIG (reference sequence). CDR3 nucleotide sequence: TGTGCCTGGAGTACCCAGCGTGAGCAGTTCTTC. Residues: CAWSTQREQFF.

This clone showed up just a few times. The CDR3 spells CASTRDREETQYF. DNA for the CDR3: TGTGCCAGCACCAGGGACAGGGAAGAGACCCAGTACTTC. The chain links TRBV2 to TRBJ2-5; 9 bases match TRBD1. V lost 7 bases and J lost 3; bases outside the gene matches: 3. The germline gives CDR1 SNHLY, CDR2 FYNNEI. The CDR3 extends over 13 amino acids.

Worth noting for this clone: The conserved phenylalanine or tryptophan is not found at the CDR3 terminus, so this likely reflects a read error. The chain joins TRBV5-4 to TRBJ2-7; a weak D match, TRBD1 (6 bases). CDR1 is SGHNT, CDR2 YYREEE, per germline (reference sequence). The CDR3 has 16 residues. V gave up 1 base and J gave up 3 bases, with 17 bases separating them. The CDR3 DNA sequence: TGTGCCAGCAGCTTGAGAAAGGACAGCCTTTACTACGAGCAGTACCTC. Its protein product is CASSLRKDSLYYEQYL.

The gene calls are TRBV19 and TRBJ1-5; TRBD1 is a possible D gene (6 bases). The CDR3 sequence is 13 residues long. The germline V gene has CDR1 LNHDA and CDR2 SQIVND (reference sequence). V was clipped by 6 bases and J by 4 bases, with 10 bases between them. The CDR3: CASRPQGNQPQHF. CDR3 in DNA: TGTGCCAGTAGACCACAGGGAAATCAGCCCCAGCATTTT. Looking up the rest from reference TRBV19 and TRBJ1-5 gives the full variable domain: DGGITQSPKYLFRKEGQNVTLSCEQNLNHDAMYWYRQDPGQGLRLIYYSQIVNDFQKGDIAEGYSVSREKKESFPLTVTSAQKNPTAFYLCASRPQGNQPQHFGDGTRLSIL.

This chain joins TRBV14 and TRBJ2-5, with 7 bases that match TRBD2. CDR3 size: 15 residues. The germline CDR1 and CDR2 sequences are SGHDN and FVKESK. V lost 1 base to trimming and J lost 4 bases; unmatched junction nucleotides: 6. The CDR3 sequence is CASSQAGGTPETQYF. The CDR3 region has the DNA TGTGCCAGCAGCCAAGCGGGGGGAACCCCAGAGACCCAGTACTTC.

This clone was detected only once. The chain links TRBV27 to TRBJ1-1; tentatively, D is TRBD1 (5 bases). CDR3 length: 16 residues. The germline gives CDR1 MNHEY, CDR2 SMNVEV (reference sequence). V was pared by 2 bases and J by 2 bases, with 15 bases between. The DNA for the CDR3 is TGTGCCAGCAGTTTAAGGCAGGGTGCCCTTAACACTGAAGCTTTCTTT. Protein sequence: CASSLRQGALNTEAFF.

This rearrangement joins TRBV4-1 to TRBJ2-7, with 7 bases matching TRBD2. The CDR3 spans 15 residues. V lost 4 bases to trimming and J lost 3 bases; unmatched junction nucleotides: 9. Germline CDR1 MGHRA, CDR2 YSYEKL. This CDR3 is CASSPSAGRNYEQYF. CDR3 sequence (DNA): TGCGCCAGCAGCCCGTCAGCGGGAAGGAACTACGAGCAGTACTTC.

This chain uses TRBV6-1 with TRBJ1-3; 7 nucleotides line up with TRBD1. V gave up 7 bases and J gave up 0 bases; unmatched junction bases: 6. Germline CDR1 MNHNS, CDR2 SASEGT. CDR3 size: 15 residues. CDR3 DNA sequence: TGTGCCAGCACCATGGGGGACAGCTCTGGAAACACCATATATTTT. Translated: CASTMGDSSGNTIYF.

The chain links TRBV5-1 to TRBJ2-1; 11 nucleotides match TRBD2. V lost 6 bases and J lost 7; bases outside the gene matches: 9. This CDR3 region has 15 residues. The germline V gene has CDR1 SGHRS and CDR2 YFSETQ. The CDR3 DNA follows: TGCGCCAGCACCCAATCTAGCGGGAGGATGAATGAGCAGTTCTTC. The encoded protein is CASTQSSGRMNEQFF.